This is a list of T cell receptor beta chains from one sample in a study of blood T cell repertoires in COVID-19. Clones were sequenced by immunoSEQ multiplex PCR, and TCRdb holds only the in-frame ones, with some missing. The sample comprises around 310,000 clones, around 90% of which are singletons, and about 1% rests with the top ten. The specimen sequenced was peripheral blood. The receptor source for this set is a woman between 40 and 50 years old with COVID-19, enrolled during active disease. CDR3s include the opening cysteine and the closing phenylalanine or tryptophan. A D gene is named only where the DNA matches it firmly. The listing skips clone size in some rows; elsewhere it reads once, few, many or a size class.

CDR3 DNA | CDR3 protein | clone size | J gene | D gene | V gene
TGCAGTGCTAGAGTAGTTTATGAGCAGTTCTTC | CSARVVYEQFF | - | TRBJ2-1 | - | TRBV20-1
TGCGCCAGCAGCTTAGTTAACCCGCGGGAGACCCAGTACTTC | CASSLVNPRETQYF | - | TRBJ2-5 | - | TRBV5-1
TGTGCCAGCAGCCCCCCCGGGACAGGTACCTACGAGCAGTACTTC | CASSPPGTGTYEQYF | - | TRBJ2-7 | TRBD1 | TRBV14
TGTGCCAGCAGCCTCCACCTGGAGGAAAAACTGTTTTTT | CASSLHLEEKLFF | - | TRBJ1-4 | - | TRBV3-1/TRBV3-2
TGTGCCAGCAGCCCGGGACTCCAGAACACCGGGGAGCTGTTTTTT | CASSPGLQNTGELFF | - | TRBJ2-2 | - | TRBV5-4
TGTGCCAGCTCACCAGTGACAGGGGGAGAGAATGGCTACACCTTC | CASSPVTGGENGYTF | once | TRBJ1-2 | TRBD1 | TRBV18
TGTGCCGGCTCACGGACAGGGAACAATCAGCCCCAGCATTTT | CAGSRTGNNQPQHF | - | TRBJ1-5 | TRBD1 | TRBV18
TGTGCCAGCAGCTTTAGGGAGGGGGAGCTGTTTTTT | CASSFREGELFF | - | TRBJ2-2 | - | TRBV7-2
TGTGCCATCGAGGGACAGGAGAACACCGGGGAGCTGTTTTTT | CAIEGQENTGELFF | - | TRBJ2-2 | TRBD1 | TRBV10-3
TGTGCCAGCACCCCAGGGACAACCTGGTTGGGCACTGAAGCTTTCTTT | CASTPGTTWLGTEAFF | - | TRBJ1-1 | - | TRBV6-2/TRBV6-3
TGTGCCAGCAGCCGCGGGGACAGGTCATATGGCTACACCTTC | CASSRGDRSYGYTF | - | TRBJ1-2 | TRBD1 | TRBV3-1/TRBV3-2
TGTGCCTGGAGTGGACCCTTGACAGTTAACACTGAAGCTTTCTTT | CAWSGPLTVNTEAFF | - | TRBJ1-1 | - | TRBV30
TGCAGCGTGACTCGGACAGGACGAGATGAAAAACTGTTTTTT | CSVTRTGRDEKLFF | - | TRBJ1-4 | TRBD1 | TRBV29-1
TGTGCCAGCAGCCCCCTTGGGACAGGGGGCAATGGCTACACCTTC | CASSPLGTGGNGYTF | - | TRBJ1-2 | TRBD1 | TRBV28
TGTGCCAGCAGCCTCAGAGAGGGTCAGCCCCAGCATTTT | CASSLREGQPQHF | - | TRBJ1-5 | - | TRBV3-1/TRBV3-2
TGTGCCAGCAGCAGCCGGGACAGGGGTTCAGATACGCAGTATTTT | CASSSRDRGSDTQYF | - | TRBJ2-3 | TRBD1 | TRBV5-4